The 17 T cell receptor beta chains given below trace back to one sample, sequenced in a study of CD8 T cells in ankylosing spondylitis. TCRdb redid the calling of the 5' RACE reads with MiXCR, one entry per CDR3 protein. The sample yields about 52,000 distinct CDR3 sequences, 6% to 7.5% seen once. Specimen: blood, either unsorted or a sorted T cell fraction (not recorded which). The receptors derive from a female donor with ankylosing spondylitis or in good health (not recorded which).

This clonotype was seen at least ten times. The rearrangement uses TRBV20-1 and TRBJ2-5, with D possibly TRBD1 on 5 matching bases. The V gene lost 3 bases and the J gene lost 7 bases, with 12 bases spanning the gap. This CDR3 comprises 12 residues. Germline lookup yields CDR1 DFQATT and CDR2 SNEGSKA (reference sequence). DNA of the CDR3: TGCAGTGCTAGTAGGGGTCCCCGGACCCAGTACTTC. As protein: CSASRGPRTQYF.

This clonotype was found many times. The gene calls are TRBV2 and TRBJ1-1, with TRBD1 as a possible D gene (6 bases). Deletions cut 2 bases from V and 6 bases from J, with 16 bases between. Per the germline V gene, CDR1 is SNHLY and CDR2 is FYNNEI. The CDR3 is 15 amino acids. For the CDR3, the DNA is TGTGCCAGCAGTGAATTAGGCAGGGGAAATGCTGAAGCTTTCTTT. Amino acid sequence: CASSELGRGNAEAFF. Full variable domain (outside the CDR3, taken from reference TRBV2 and TRBJ1-1): EPEVTQTPSHQVTQMGQEVILRCVPISNHLYFYWYRQILGQKVEFLVSFYNNEISEKSEIFDDQFSVERPDGSNFTLKIRSTKLEDSAMYFCASSELGRGNAEAFFGQGTRLTVV.

In this sample, this clonotype turned up many times. The chain carries TRBV15 and TRBJ2-2; D ambiguous. The V and J ends lost 2 bases and 5 bases respectively, with 9 bases between them. This CDR3 contains 14 residues. CDR1 and CDR2 from the germline V gene are LNHNV and YYDKDF (reference sequence). CDR3 DNA: TGTGCCACCAGCAGATCACAGAAGACCGGGGAGCTGTTTTTT. The encoded protein is CATSRSQKTGELFF.

This clonotype was counted ten times or more. This chain links TRBV5-1 with TRBJ1-1, with TRBD1 as a possible D gene (5 bases). This CDR3 has 15 residues. Germline-derived CDR1 and CDR2 are SGHRS and YFSETQ. Between the trimmed V and J ends, which lost 2 bases and 0 bases, there was a span of 11 bases. CDR3 in amino acids: CASSLRTDMNTEAFF. CDR3 DNA sequence: TGCGCCAGCAGCTTACGGACGGACATGAACACTGAAGCTTTCTTT.

This clonotype was counted a few times. One end of the junction is discordant with germline, which a read error may explain. V gene TRBV7-7 combines with J gene TRBJ2-2; D gene unclear. This CDR3 region has 13 residues. Germline assignment: CDR1 SSHAT and CDR2 FNYEAQ (reference sequence). CDR3 DNA: TGTGCTAGCAGCTTTCTGAACACCGGGGAGCTGTTTTTT. Residues: CASSFLNTGELFF.

This clonotype has a count of ten or more. The J gene is TRBJ2-3, the V gene TRBV12-3 or TRBV12-4; D ambiguous. The CDR3 runs 13 residues. V was pared by 6 bases and J by 6 bases, with 13 bases between. In DNA, the CDR3 is TGTGCCAGCAGCCCGAAGAGCCCCGATACGCAGTATTTT. Its translation is CASSPKSPDTQYF.

This clonotype was counted many times. V is TRBV7-8 and J is TRBJ2-3; TRBD2 aligns across 14 bases. The CDR3 totals 18 residues. Germline assignment: CDR1 SGHVS and CDR2 FQNEAQ. J lost 5 bases, V lost 4 bases, and 11 bases had no gene match. CDR3 amino acids: CASSSRLAGGPTVDTQYF. The CDR3 DNA sequence: TGTGCCAGCAGCTCAAGACTAGCGGGGGGGCCTACAGTAGATACGCAGTATTTT.

This clonotype was counted ten times or more. The gene calls are TRBV20-1 and TRBJ2-3; 7 bases are a match to TRBD2. The CDR3 totals 14 residues. Germline V gene data show CDR1 as DFQATT and CDR2 as SNEGSKA (reference sequence). V shed 7 bases and J 2 bases; nucleotides not matched to a gene: 9. The CDR3 region has the DNA TGCAGTGTGGGGGGGGGGGGACTCACAGATACGCAGTATTTT. Translating it yields CSVGGGGLTDTQYF.

In its sample, this clonotype was seen many times. The V gene is TRBV10-3, the J gene TRBJ2-3, with 9 bases fitting TRBD1. Germline V lookup: CDR1 ENHRY, CDR2 SYGVKD. CDR3 size: 15 residues. The junction had 6 bases not matched to a gene; V was cut back by 4 bases and J by 4 bases. CDR3 in DNA: TGTGCCATCAGTGCTGACAGGGGGGTTTCAGATACGCAGTATTTT. The encoded protein is CAISADRGVSDTQYF.

This clonotype came up many times. This chain joins TRBV5-5 and TRBJ1-5; D is possibly TRBD1 (6 bases). V lost 1 base and J 4 bases, leaving 9 bases between the germline ends. Germline CDR1 and CDR2: SGHKS and YYEKEE (reference sequence). This CDR3 region has 14 residues. Here the CDR3 DNA reads TGTGCCAGCAGCTTGCTTGGGACAAATCAGCCCCAGCATTTT. This translates into CASSLLGTNQPQHF.

At least ten counts were recorded for this clonotype. The chain has TRBV29-1 and TRBJ1-2, with TRBD1 identical over 7 bases. This CDR3 contains 13 residues. Germline lookup yields CDR1 SQVTM and CDR2 ANQGSEA. The V and J ends lost 4 bases and 6 bases, in that order; junction bases with no gene match: 8. CDR3 nucleotides: TGCAGCGTTGCTGCAGGGGGGGTAGATGGCTACACCTTC. Translated, it gives CSVAAGGVDGYTF. The full variable domain, with the rest looked up from reference TRBV29-1 and TRBJ1-2, is SAVISQKPSRDICQRGTSLTIQCQVDSQVTMMFWYRQQPGQSLTLIATANQGSEATYESGFVIDKFPISRPNLTFSTLTVSNMSPEDSSIYLCSVAAGGVDGYTFGSGTRLTVV.

This clonotype was seen many times. The chain couples TRBV5-1 to TRBJ2-2; TRBD2 might be the D (5 bases). Per germline, CDR1 SGHRS and CDR2 YFSETQ. This CDR3 contains 17 residues. Trimming left V 6 bases short and J 1 base short, with 19 bases between. CDR3 coding DNA: TGCGCCAGCAACACAAGGCCCGGACTTTTGAACACCGGGGAGCTGTTTTTT. Encoded protein: CASNTRPGLLNTGELFF.

This clonotype showed up many times. The chain links TRBV12-3 or TRBV12-4 to TRBJ2-3; D is uncertain. The V end lost 5 bases, the J end lost 0 bases, and 9 bases lay between the germline ends. This CDR3 is built from 14 residues. CDR3 in DNA: TGTGCCAGCAGTGGTGGGCTTAGCACAGATACGCAGTATTTT. As protein: CASSGGLSTDTQYF.

This clonotype has ten or more counts. The rearrangement links TRBV9 to TRBJ2-5, with 7 nucleotides matching TRBD2. Per germline, CDR1 SGDLS and CDR2 YYNGEE. J gave up 3 bases and V 4 bases, and 9 bases lay outside the gene matches. There are 15 residues in the CDR3. CDR3 residues: CASSILATPKETQYF. In DNA form, the CDR3 reads TGTGCCAGCAGCATACTAGCGACCCCCAAAGAGACCCAGTACTTC.

There are many counts of this clonotype. The V and J genes are TRBV6-1 and TRBJ1-4, with TRBD1 matching 7 bases. The CDR3 contains 15 residues. Per germline, CDR1 MNHNS and CDR2 SASEGT. The J segment lost 6 bases and the V segment lost 5 bases, leaving 9 bases of the junction unmatched. The CDR3 sequence is CASSTLTGRDEKLFF. The CDR3 DNA sequence: TGTGCCAGCAGTACACTGACAGGGAGGGATGAAAAACTGTTTTTT.

This clonotype was seen many times. The chain carries TRBV6-5 and TRBJ2-7; D not certain. CDR3 length: 14 amino acids. Deletions cut 2 bases from V and 2 bases from J, with 10 bases between. Germline CDR1 and CDR2: MNHEY and SVGAGI. The CDR3 spells CASSYVGNPYEQYF. In DNA, the CDR3 is TGTGCCAGCAGTTACGTGGGAAACCCCTACGAGCAGTACTTC.

There are a few counts of this clonotype. Here the CDR3 reads CASSLAGDQPQHF. The CDR3 region has the DNA TGTGCCAGCAGCTTAGCAGGGGATCAGCCCCAGCATTTT. This sequence joins TRBV11-2 and TRBJ1-5, with D maybe TRBD1 (6 bases). The germline gives CDR1 SGHAT, CDR2 FQNNGV. The CDR3 contains 13 residues. Trimming shortened V by 1 base and J by 5 bases, and 6 bases separated the two germline ends.